Following are 7 T cell receptor beta chains from one sample sequenced in a study of blood T cell repertoires in COVID-19. Some clones are missing from TCRdb's copy, which holds only in-frame ones; the method was immunoSEQ multiplex PCR. The sample has roughly 83,000 clones, about 82% seen once. Specimen: peripheral blood. The receptors originated from a man aged 50-59 years with active COVID-19.

Of note for this clone: This may be a read error: a much more frequent sequence differs by one nucleotide. Other DNA sequences within the sample encode an identical CDR3. The rearrangement joins TRBV28 to TRBJ2-7, with 8 bases fitting TRBD2. The V segment lost 4 bases and the J segment 3 bases; nucleotides outside the gene matches: 5. The CDR3 has 14 amino acids. Germline V lookup: CDR1 MDHEN, CDR2 SYDVKM. The CDR3: CASSSQGLDYEQYF. CDR3 coding DNA: TGTGCCAGCAGTTCACAGGGACTAGACTACGAGCAGTACTTC. Full variable domain (outside the CDR3, taken from reference TRBV28 and TRBJ2-7): DVKVTQSSRYLVKRTGEKVFLECVQDMDHENMFWYRQDPGLGLRLIYFSYDVKMKEKGDIPEGYSVSREKKERFSLILESASTNQTSMYLCASSSQGLDYEQYFGPGTRLTVT.

Only one count was recorded for this clone. The chain has TRBV5-1 and TRBJ2-6, with 10 bases identical to TRBD2. Germline V gene lookup returns CDR1 SGHRS and CDR2 YFSETQ. This CDR3 is 16 amino acids long. Unmatched junction bases numbered 4, after V lost 7 bases and J lost 0 bases. The CDR3 here is CASGTSALSGANVLTF. CDR3 coding DNA: TGCGCCAGCGGGACTAGCGCTCTCTCTGGGGCCAACGTCCTGACTTTC.

The chain links TRBV5-6 to TRBJ2-1; 11 bases fit TRBD2. CDR3 size: 16 residues. V dropped 5 bases and J dropped 6; count of bases not matched to a gene: 10. From germline, CDR1 is SGHDT and CDR2 YYEEEE. The CDR3 here is CASSPIAGGPSNEQFF. DNA of the CDR3: TGTGCCAGCAGTCCCATAGCGGGAGGGCCTAGCAATGAGCAGTTCTTC.

The chain employs TRBV24-1 and TRBJ2-5, with TRBD2 identical over 10 bases. The CDR3 totals 14 residues. The junction had 8 bases not matched to a gene; V was cut back by 9 bases and J by 5 bases. CDR1 and CDR2 from the germline V gene are KGHDR and SFDVKD. The CDR3 protein is CATGLAGEWETQYF. CDR3 bases: TGTGCCACCGGCCTAGCGGGAGAGTGGGAGACCCAGTACTTC.

The chain employs TRBV4-3 and TRBJ1-1; no clear D. CDR3 length: 13 amino acids. The V end was cut by 1 base, the J end by 4 bases, with 7 bases between. Germline lookup yields CDR1 LGHNA and CDR2 YSLEER. CDR3 sequence: CASSQGGSTEAFF. The CDR3 DNA reads TGCGCCAGCAGCCAAGGAGGGAGCACTGAAGCTTTCTTT.

Note on this clone: An end of the junction does not agree with germline; a read error may underlie this. V and J are TRBV15 and TRBJ2-7; 8 nucleotides line up with TRBD1. Germline V CDR1 and CDR2: LNHNV, YYDKDF (reference sequence). The CDR3 spans 15 residues. The CDR3 DNA reads TGTGCCACCAGCACCGAGAGCGGACAGGGTTTCCCCCGGTGGTTC. It specifies CATSTESGQGFPRWF.

The V gene is TRBV6-7, the J gene TRBJ2-3; D might be TRBD1 (5 bases). TRBV6-7 counts as an open reading frame of uncertain function. This CDR3 spans 16 amino acids. V lost 3 bases and J lost 1, with 14 bases in between. CDR3 in DNA: TGTGCCAGCAGTTATTTCAGGGCCCGACGCACAGATACGCAGTATTTT. Translation: CASSYFRARRTDTQYF.